A single TCR beta chain is shown here with its context. This clonotype was observed many times. Its recognized antigen is unknown. Nothing much larger sits one base from this clone, and base qualities are not available. This record belongs to a study of identical twins (TCRdb year 2016). For the wider study: To test whether fetal clonotypes persist, this study deep-sequenced TCR alpha and beta repertoires from monozygotic twins, from unrelated adults of various ages, and from cord blood. To rule out contamination, replicate twin experiments were performed at different times with different library preparation protocols.

Every donor was a healthy Caucasian. The twin cohort comprised three pairs of female monozygotic twins, all aged roughly 18 to 29 years. The RNA used for TCR libraries was isolated from peripheral blood mononuclear cells. Broad study findings and their caveats: Out-of-frame TCR alpha sequences shared between twins showed an excess of low generation-probability sequences compared with coincidental sharing between unrelated individuals. A weaker excess of twin sharing was found in beta out-of-frame sequences because the signal-to-noise ratio was lowered by fewer shared sequences. Conclusions relied on cross-sectional statistical analysis, since the same donors could not be followed over many years. Invariant T cells such as MAIT and iNKT could partly confound zero-insertion analyses, although diverse VJ usage argued against such confounding for most clonotypes. Abundant cord blood beta clonotypes carried fewer insertions; young adult naive repertoires showed a weaker similar trend, while memory repertoires showed none. Recombination models systematically underestimated out-of-frame TCR alpha sharing in monozygotic twins but agreed with sharing between unrelated individuals.

The library was built by means of 5' RACE. Sequencing relied on an Illumina HiSeq 2000. A universal primer binding site was added through template switching, and the final cDNA carried a unique molecular identifier so that TCR cDNA molecules could be counted accurately. Specific primers in the conserved constant-segment region were used to synthesize first-strand cDNA for the TCR alpha and beta chains. To control for contamination, each cDNA library was double barcoded with a SMART-Mk sample barcode plus Illumina barcodes. Two successive PCR steps introduced TruSeq adapter sequences along with Illumina sample barcodes. TCR alpha and beta cDNA libraries were sequenced on the Illumina HiSeq platform with custom primers. Under the source paper's analysis protocol: MiGEC was used to process raw reads and extract unique molecular identifiers, and MiXCR was used to find CDR3 positions. For each individual, recombination models were inferred using an EM algorithm with the repgenHMM and IGoR tools. Shared clonotypes were analyzed with the tcR package in R, and sharing was normalized by the product of cloneset sizes. Out-of-frame nonproductive sequences were analyzed to study raw recombination free of thymic and clonal selection effects. Clones were called with MiXCR by TCRdb after fastp trimmed the public reads at Q25, and only in-frame beta chains were retained. Rows are combined by CDR3 protein, so each entry shows the most common genes and DNA. The authors' filters were not applied to this entry. The sample table holds around 650,000 distinct CDR3 sequences, of which just over 7% were seen once. About 1.5% of the sample comes from the top ten.

These data were likewise used in another study, on yellow fever vaccine responses in identical twins. The second investigation adds: The authors reported that the T cell response to vaccination in identical twins appeared partly convergent and partly personalized. Focusing on identical twins, the study followed the T cell clones that responded to the vaccine, and did so with precision.

The TCR comes from a young woman in good health. The sample taken for sequencing was PBMCs.

CDR3 loop: CASSPERANTGELFF. Read as DNA, the sequence is TGCGCCAGCAGCCCGGAGCGAGCTAACACCGGGGAGCTGTTTTTT. The chain is made from TRBV5-1 and TRBJ2-2, with the identity of the D gene unclear. The CDR3 contains 15 residues, cysteine and phenylalanine counted. Left in the record is the CDR3 DNA by itself, 45 bases read in frame from the first base. In the germline V gene, CDR1 corresponds to SGHRS and CDR2 to YFSETQ. V is cut by 4 bases and J by 2 bases, and the space between the germline ends is 12 bases.